The next 32 T cell receptor beta chains were all read from a single sample in a study of T cell responses to AZD1222 COVID-19 vaccine. TCRdb's table, derived via immunoSEQ multiplex PCR, lists solely in-frame clones and lacks some. Of approximately 150,000 clones in the sample, approximately 90% were seen once. The starting material was peripheral blood, obtained 28 days after the second AZD1222 dose. These receptors originate from an adult who received the AZD1222 COVID-19 vaccine.

This clone was seen a handful of times. V usage is TRBV5-8 and J usage is TRBJ1-5, with D maybe TRBD1 (5 bases). Germline values: CDR1 SGHTS, CDR2 YDEGEE. The CDR3 loop spans 15 amino acids. The V and J ends lost 3 bases and 7 bases respectively, with 17 bases between them. CDR3 nucleotide sequence: TGTGCCAGCAGCTCCGGTGAAGGGGTAGACCAGCCCCAGCATTTT. Protein product: CASSSGEGVDQPQHF.

The gene calls are TRBV6-1 and TRBJ2-3; 9 bases line up with TRBD2. CDR1 MNHNS and CDR2 SASEGT come from the germline V gene. This CDR3 has 16 residues. The ends lost 4 bases at V and 3 bases at J; junction bases unmatched: 8. The CDR3 nucleotides read TGTGCCAGCAGTGGACGTAGCGGGAGACTTACAGATACGCAGTATTTT. Protein sequence: CASSGRSGRLTDTQYF.

The V gene is TRBV19, the J gene TRBJ1-5; a possible D gene is TRBD1 (6 bases). The CDR3 spans 14 residues. Germline V lookup: CDR1 LNHDA, CDR2 SQIVND (reference sequence). The V end was cut by 6 bases, the J end by 4 bases, with 13 bases between. In DNA form, the CDR3 reads TGTGCCAGTAGGAACCGGGGGCCAAATCAGCCCCAGCATTTT. Amino acid sequence: CASRNRGPNQPQHF.

The chain uses TRBV20-1 and TRBJ1-4, with D unclear. V lost 5 bases, J lost 8 bases, and 9 bases lay in between. The CDR3 sequence is 11 residues long. Germline loops: CDR1 DFQATT, CDR2 SNEGSKA (reference sequence). CDR3 in amino acids: CSARSKEKLFF. As DNA, the CDR3 is TGCAGTGCTCGAAGTAAGGAAAAACTGTTTTTT.

This chain uses TRBV29-1 with TRBJ1-1; D not resolved. The CDR3 length is 13 residues. V was cut by 4 bases and J by 1 base, with 10 bases left in between. Germline loops: CDR1 SQVTM, CDR2 ANQGSEA. The CDR3 reads CSVGEFANTEAFF. CDR3 in DNA: TGCAGCGTTGGGGAATTCGCGAACACTGAAGCTTTCTTT. The full variable domain, rest sourced from reference TRBV29-1 and TRBJ1-1, is SAVISQKPSRDICQRGTSLTIQCQVDSQVTMMFWYRQQPGQSLTLIATANQGSEATYESGFVIDKFPISRPNLTFSTLTVSNMSPEDSSIYLCSVGEFANTEAFFGQGTRLTVV.

The V gene is TRBV7-6, the J gene TRBJ2-1; D tentatively fits TRBD1 or TRBD2 (5 bases each). Germline loops: CDR1 SGHVS, CDR2 FNYEAQ. CDR3 length: 20 amino acids. The V end was cut by 0 bases, the J end by 0 bases, with 21 bases between. CDR3 sequence reads: CASSLALTPGRRSSYNEQFF. CDR3 DNA sequence: TGTGCCAGCAGCTTAGCTCTAACCCCGGGACGGCGAAGCTCCTACAATGAGCAGTTCTTC.

The chain is built from TRBV28 and TRBJ1-2; D gene unclear. Germline CDR1 MDHEN, CDR2 SYDVKM. Deletions cut 8 bases from V and 8 bases from J, with 21 bases between. The CDR3 length is 14 residues. The CDR3 loop reads CASHRDLRPGGYTF. Here the CDR3 DNA reads TGTGCCAGCCACCGGGATTTACGGCCGGGGGGCTACACCTTC.

V usage is TRBV25-1 and J usage is TRBJ1-4, with TRBD1 matching 7 bases. V lost 4 bases, J lost 6 bases, and 14 bases stayed unmatched. Germline V CDR1 and CDR2: MGHDK, SYGVNS. The CDR3 spans 17 residues. CDR3 loop: CASSAGALQGFDEKLFF. In DNA, the CDR3 is TGTGCCAGCAGTGCCGGCGCCCTACAGGGGTTTGATGAAAAACTGTTTTTT.

This clone was observed once. The V call is TRBV18, the J call TRBJ2-1, with D possibly TRBD1 on 6 matching bases. The V and J ends lost 2 bases and 0 bases respectively, with 14 bases between them. The CDR3 totals 17 residues. Looked up from germline, CDR1 is KGHSH and CDR2 is LQKENI. CDR3: CASSPGGHLSSYNEQFF. CDR3 coding DNA: TGTGCCAGCTCACCAGGGGGACACTTAAGCTCCTACAATGAGCAGTTCTTC.

This rearrangement joins TRBV6-2 or TRBV6-3 to TRBJ2-1; D is undetermined. The CDR3 covers 12 residues. CDR1 and CDR2 from the germline V gene are MNHEY and SVGEGT. Trimming pared 4 bases from V and 8 bases from J, leaving 9 bases between. CDR3 nucleotide sequence: TGTGCCAGCAGTTCCCCAGCGTATGAGCAGTTCTTC. Encoded protein: CASSSPAYEQFF.

This clone was detected only a few times. The chain employs TRBV7-9 and TRBJ1-2; 9 bases line up with TRBD1. The CDR3 is made up of 13 amino acids. The V gene's germline CDR1 is SEHNR and CDR2 FQNEAQ (reference sequence). V trimming: 1 base; J trimming: 7 bases; junction bases outside the gene matches: 1. CDR3 loop: CASSLVQGAGYTF. The CDR3 region has the DNA TGTGCCAGCAGCTTAGTACAGGGGGCTGGCTACACCTTC.

This chain links TRBV5-6 with TRBJ1-5; D gene unclear. Germline V CDR1 and CDR2: SGHDT, YYEEEE. The CDR3 extends over 13 amino acids. The V and J ends lost 3 bases and 6 bases respectively, with 10 bases between them. CDR3 sequence reads: CASSWDRGQPQHF. The CDR3 bases are TGTGCCAGCAGCTGGGATCGTGGTCAGCCCCAGCATTTT.

The chain is built from TRBV19 and TRBJ1-1; 8 bases line up with TRBD1. The J segment lost 1 base and the V segment lost 5 bases, leaving 6 bases of the junction unmatched. CDR1 is LNHDA, CDR2 SQIVND, per germline (reference sequence). CDR3 length equals 15 residues. The CDR3 spells CASSARQGRNTEAFF. DNA of the CDR3: TGTGCCAGTAGTGCAAGACAGGGGCGGAACACTGAAGCTTTCTTT.

The chain joins TRBV5-4 to TRBJ1-2; 10 nucleotides line up with TRBD1. The V and J ends lost 3 bases and 2 bases, in that order; junction bases with no gene match: 10. Germline V lookup: CDR1 SGHNT, CDR2 YYREEE (reference sequence). There are 17 residues in the CDR3. The CDR3 nucleotides are TGTGCCAGCAGCTCAAGGGCGACAGGGGGCCTAAACTATGGCTACACCTTC. Amino acids: CASSSRATGGLNYGYTF.

In this sample, this clone turned up once. The CDR3 DNA is TGCGCCAGTCGCATACGCCCCGAGGGGGAAAAACTGTTTTTT. Encoded protein: CASRIRPEGEKLFF. The V gene is TRBV5-1, the J gene TRBJ1-4; tentative D call: TRBD1 (5 bases). Germline V gene lookup returns CDR1 SGHRS and CDR2 YFSETQ. Trimming shortened V by 8 bases and J by 8 bases, and 19 bases separated the two germline ends. The CDR3 is 14 amino acids. Combining the CDR3 with reference TRBV5-1 and TRBJ1-4 gives the whole variable domain KAGVTQTPRYLIKTRGQQVTLSCSPISGHRSVSWYQQTPGQGLQFLFEYFSETQRNKGNFPGRFSGRQFSNSRSEMNVSTLELGDSALYLCASRIRPEGEKLFFGSGTQLSVL.

The gene calls are TRBV6-4 and TRBJ1-1; D unresolved. Germline V gives CDR1 MRHNA, CDR2 SNTAGT. V was cut by 6 bases and J by 0 bases, with 8 bases left in between. CDR3 length: 13 amino acids. The CDR3 DNA reads TGTGCCAGCAGCCCCCAGATGAACACTGAAGCTTTCTTT. Translation: CASSPQMNTEAFF.

This chain joins TRBV28 and TRBJ1-2; no reliable D call. Per germline, CDR1 MDHEN and CDR2 SYDVKM. The V gene lost 7 bases and the J gene lost 0 bases, with 21 bases spanning the gap. This CDR3 spans 17 amino acids. The CDR3, as DNA: TGTGCCAGCAACCCCGGTTTAGGGTTCGAAACTAACTATGGCTACACCTTC. It yields the protein CASNPGLGFETNYGYTF.

CDR3 sequence (DNA): TGTGCCATCAGTGAGGTGTACCAAGAGACCCAGTACTTC. This gives the protein CAISEVYQETQYF. The gene calls are TRBV10-3 and TRBJ2-5; D unclear. V was clipped by 2 bases and J by 0 bases, with 4 bases between them. Per germline, CDR1 ENHRY and CDR2 SYGVKD. CDR3 length: 13 amino acids.

The rearrangement joins TRBV13 to TRBJ2-3; perhaps TRBD1 as D (5 bases). The CDR3 consists of 16 residues. In germline, CDR1 is PRHDT, CDR2 FYEKMQ (reference sequence). The V gene lost 3 bases and the J gene lost 2 bases, with 15 bases spanning the gap. This CDR3 reads CASSLKGTGDTDTQYF. CDR3 DNA sequence: TGTGCCAGCAGCTTGAAGGGAACAGGAGACACAGATACGCAGTATTTT.

As to this clone: Other DNA sequences in the sample encode the same CDR3. The chain links TRBV5-1 to TRBJ2-2; 8 bases match TRBD1. The CDR3 runs to 14 residues. V dropped 1 base and J dropped 5; count of bases not matched to a gene: 1. CDR1 and CDR2 (germline): SGHRS, YFSETQ. CDR3 protein: CASSLTGGTGELFF. In DNA, the CDR3 is TGCGCCAGCAGCTTGACAGGGGGAACCGGGGAGCTGTTTTTT. The variable domain in full, with the rest retrieved from reference TRBV5-1 and TRBJ2-2, is KAGVTQTPRYLIKTRGQQVTLSCSPISGHRSVSWYQQTPGQGLQFLFEYFSETQRNKGNFPGRFSGRQFSNSRSEMNVSTLELGDSALYLCASSLTGGTGELFFGEGSRLTVL.

The chain combines TRBV9 with TRBJ1-2; D might be TRBD1 (6 bases). The germline CDR1 and CDR2 sequences are SGDLS and YYNGEE. Trimming took off 3 bases at V and 2 bases at J, with 14 bases between the two ends. The CDR3 sequence is 15 residues long. The CDR3 is CASSGRDTKNYGYTF. The CDR3 DNA sequence: TGTGCCAGCAGCGGCCGGGACACAAAGAACTATGGCTACACCTTC. Together with reference TRBV9 and TRBJ1-2, the CDR3 gives the full variable domain: DSGVTQTPKHLITATGQRVTLRCSPRSGDLSVYWYQQSLDQGLQFLIQYYNGEERAKGNILERFSAQQFPDLHSELNLSSLELGDSALYFCASSGRDTKNYGYTFGSGTRLTVV.

V usage is TRBV19 and J usage is TRBJ2-1; 15 nucleotides agree with TRBD2. Germline V gene lookup returns CDR1 LNHDA and CDR2 SQIVND (reference sequence). The CDR3 has 15 amino acids. V was clipped by 9 bases and J by 4 bases; unmatched bases: 4. CDR3 amino acids: CASKGLAGGYNEQFF. CDR3 nucleotide sequence: TGTGCCAGCAAAGGACTAGCGGGAGGGTACAATGAGCAGTTCTTC.

This rearrangement joins TRBV29-1 to TRBJ1-2; no reliable D call. This CDR3 contains 12 residues. Germline CDR1 is SQVTM and CDR2 is ANQGSEA. V gave up 4 bases and J gave up 8 bases, with 14 bases separating them. The CDR3 loop is CSVVDYMEGYTF. The CDR3 coding sequence is TGCAGCGTTGTCGACTATATGGAGGGCTACACCTTC.

The chain recombines TRBV4-1 with TRBJ2-5, with 12 nucleotides matching TRBD2. With V trimmed by 4 bases and J by 4 bases, 4 bases remained unmatched. The CDR3 length is 15 residues. Germline assignment: CDR1 MGHRA and CDR2 YSYEKL. Here the CDR3 DNA reads TGCGCCAGCAGCCGCCCACTAGCGGGGGGAGAGACCCAGTACTTC. It specifies CASSRPLAGGETQYF.

The genes are TRBV18 and TRBJ2-2, with TRBD1 identical over 7 bases. CDR3 length: 13 amino acids. Germline CDR1 and CDR2: KGHSH and LQKENI. J gave up 7 bases and V 3 bases, and 2 bases lay outside the gene matches. CDR3 in amino acids: CASSPGTDGELFF. The CDR3 bases are TGTGCCAGCTCACCCGGGACAGACGGGGAGCTGTTTTTT.

This chain uses TRBV19 with TRBJ1-1; D is perhaps TRBD1 (6 bases). Trimming shortened V by 5 bases and J by 0 bases, and 13 bases separated the two germline ends. Germline CDR1 is LNHDA and CDR2 is SQIVND (reference sequence). There are 15 residues in the CDR3. CDR3 sequence reads: CASSRGASLNTEAFF. The CDR3 coding sequence is TGTGCCAGTAGTCGGGGGGCCAGCTTGAACACTGAAGCTTTCTTT.

The chain uses TRBV19 and TRBJ1-4; D is uncertain. Trimming pared 6 bases from V and 0 bases from J, leaving 8 bases between. Germline values: CDR1 LNHDA, CDR2 SQIVND (reference sequence). The CDR3 is 14 residues long. The CDR3 bases are TGTGCCAGTAGGGGAGTTTCAACTAATGAAAAACTGTTTTTT. Translating it yields CASRGVSTNEKLFF.

This chain uses TRBV5-1 with TRBJ2-7; D is possibly TRBD1 (6 bases). Trimming removed 0 bases from V and 5 bases from J, with 15 bases in between. The CDR3 sequence is 15 residues long. CDR1 and CDR2 (germline): SGHRS, YFSETQ. The CDR3 reads CASSLARGALNEQYF. The CDR3 DNA reads as TGCGCCAGCAGCTTGGCCAGGGGCGCTCTTAACGAGCAGTACTTC.

The chain uses TRBV6-5 and TRBJ2-4; a possible D gene is TRBD1 (6 bases). V was shortened by 5 bases and J by 0 bases, with 8 bases between the two germline ends. This CDR3 contains 14 residues. Germline V gives CDR1 MNHEY, CDR2 SVGAGI. The chain's CDR3 is CASSQGPAKNIQYF. The CDR3 coding sequence is TGTGCCAGCAGTCAGGGGCCAGCCAAAAACATTCAGTACTTC.

The rearrangement links TRBV10-3 to TRBJ1-3; a weak D match, TRBD1 (5 bases). The CDR3 contains 17 residues. V lost 4 bases and J 1 base, leaving 17 bases between the germline ends. Looked up from germline, CDR1 is ENHRY and CDR2 is SYGVKD. The CDR3 DNA is TGTGCCATCAGTGCCAGGGACGCCGGACGTTCTGGAAACACCATATATTTT. This gives the protein CAISARDAGRSGNTIYF.

V is TRBV19 and J is TRBJ2-3, with D perhaps matching TRBD1 (6 bases). Germline loops: CDR1 LNHDA, CDR2 SQIVND (reference sequence). Trimming shortened V by 10 bases and J by 6 bases, and 14 bases separated the two germline ends. This CDR3 spans 12 amino acids. The chain's CDR3 is CATRTVSDTQYF. CDR3 DNA: TGTGCCACCCGGACAGTTTCCGATACGCAGTATTTT.

The chain has TRBV7-9 and TRBJ2-7; D gene unclear. The CDR3 has 15 amino acids. Between the trimmed V and J ends, which lost 5 bases and 0 bases, there was a span of 14 bases. Germline CDR1 is SEHNR and CDR2 is FQNEAQ (reference sequence). CDR3 coding DNA: TGTGCCAGCAGCCCGAGCGAGAGGAGCTCCTACGAGCAGTACTTC. Protein product: CASSPSERSSYEQYF.